The 13 T cell receptor beta chains below were found in one sample sequenced in a study of CD8+CD57+ T cells in acquired aplastic anemia. TCR beta VDJ and CDR3 profiles were obtained from a genomic DNA template. MiXCR, run by TCRdb on the reads, gives a single entry per CDR3 protein. The table has a few hundred thousand distinct CDR3 sequences, roughly a third seen once. Those patients picked for sequencing had displayed CD8+CD57+ cell expansion on flow cytometry. Material: sorted CD4+, CD8+, or CD8+CD57+ T cells (not recorded which) from PBMCs. These receptors all stem from a human donor with aplastic anemia.

With respect to this clonotype: A read error is possible here, since a much larger clone lies one base away. V usage is TRBV20-1 and J usage is TRBJ2-7; the match to TRBD1 covers 10 bases. This CDR3 is built from 14 residues. Germline CDR1 reads DFQATT; CDR2 reads SNEGSKA (reference sequence). The CDR3 reads CGARPGTGAAEQYF. For the CDR3, the DNA is TGCGGTGCTCGTCCCGGGACAGGGGCTGCCGAGCAGTACTTC.

The table lists this clonotype with many counts. The V and J genes are TRBV2 and TRBJ1-6; no reliable D call. The CDR3 has 13 residues. The germline V and J ends were trimmed by 8 bases and 2 bases, with 7 bases remaining between them. The germline CDR1 and CDR2 sequences are SNHLY and FYNNEI. The CDR3 nucleotides read TGTGCCAGCCATCGAGCCTATAATTCACCCCTCCACTTT. It codes for CASHRAYNSPLHF.

On this clonotype: A much larger clone sits a single nucleotide away, making a read error possible. The chain uses TRBV7-9 and TRBJ1-2; D is unclear. This CDR3 region has 14 residues. The germline V gene has CDR1 SEHNR and CDR2 FQNEAQ (reference sequence). This chain's CDR3 is CASSYSGRGYGHTF. CDR3 coding DNA: TGTGCCAGCAGTTACTCGGGCCGAGGCTATGGCCACACCTTC.

This chain links TRBV20-1 with TRBJ2-1; D unclear. V was shortened by 3 bases and J by 4 bases, with 13 bases between the two germline ends. The CDR3 contains 14 residues. Germline V gene sequence: CDR1 DFQATT, CDR2 SNEGSKA (reference sequence). Here the CDR3 DNA reads TGCAGTGCTAGTCTTTCGGCAGATTACAATGAGCAGTTCTTC. Residues: CSASLSADYNEQFF.

There are many counts of this clonotype. In DNA form, the CDR3 reads TGCGCCAGCAGCTTGGATGGGACTAGCGGCACAGATACGCAGTATTTT. Protein: CASSLDGTSGTDTQYF. The rearrangement uses TRBV5-1 and TRBJ2-3; 10 bases align to TRBD2. Unmatched junction bases numbered 2, after V lost 0 bases and J lost 1 base. Germline V CDR1 and CDR2: SGHRS, YFSETQ. This CDR3 region has 16 residues.

The chain recombines TRBV7-2 with TRBJ2-1, with TRBD1 matching 7 bases. Germline V gene data show CDR1 as SGHTA and CDR2 as FQGNSA. The CDR3 is 14 amino acids. The junction had 3 bases not matched to a gene; V was cut back by 5 bases and J by 2 bases. The CDR3 nucleotides are TGTGCCAGCAGCAGGACAGGCCCCTACAATGAGCAGTTCTTC. The encoded protein is CASSRTGPYNEQFF.

Ten or more counts support this clonotype. CDR3 loop: CASSGRGGSSEKLFF. In nucleotides, the CDR3 is TGTGCCAGCAGTGGTCGTGGGGGGAGTAGTGAAAAACTGTTTTTT. V usage is TRBV25-1 and J usage is TRBJ1-4; TRBD1 might be the D (5 bases). CDR3 length equals 15 residues. CDR1 and CDR2 (germline): MGHDK, SYGVNS. Trimming removed 4 bases at V and 7 bases at J, with 16 bases between. Combining the CDR3 with reference TRBV25-1 and TRBJ1-4 gives the whole variable domain EADIYQTPRYLVIGTGKKITLECSQTMGHDKMYWYQQDPGMELHLIHYSYGVNSTEKGDLSSESTVSRIRTEHFPLTLESARPSHTSQYLCASSGRGGSSEKLFFGSGTQLSVL.

This clonotype has at least ten counts. V is TRBV19 and J is TRBJ2-7; 8 bases are a match to TRBD2. This CDR3 comprises 15 residues. V was clipped by 3 bases and J by 7 bases; unmatched bases: 11. Germline V gives CDR1 LNHDA, CDR2 SQIVND (reference sequence). The CDR3 spells CASSIPGGTGYEQYF. CDR3 DNA sequence: TGTGCCAGTAGTATCCCGGGAGGGACGGGTTATGAGCAGTACTTC. The entire variable domain, with the rest obtained from reference TRBV19 and TRBJ2-7, is as follows: DGGITQSPKYLFRKEGQNVTLSCEQNLNHDAMYWYRQDPGQGLRLIYYSQIVNDFQKGDIAEGYSVSREKKESFPLTVTSAQKNPTAFYLCASSIPGGTGYEQYFGPGTRLTVT.

There are a few counts of this clonotype. CDR3 coding DNA: TGTGCCAGCAGTTGGCAGGGAATACCTGAAGCTTTCTTT. Translation gives CASSWQGIPEAFF. The J gene is TRBJ1-1, the V gene TRBV12-3 or TRBV12-4; possible D gene TRBD1, 5 bases. The ends were cut back, 4 bases at V and 6 bases at J, with 12 bases in the middle. The CDR3 extends over 13 amino acids.

The V call is TRBV29-1, the J call TRBJ2-4; D is tentatively TRBD1 or TRBD2 (5 bases each). The CDR3 is 16 residues long. V lost 4 bases, J lost 0 bases, and 16 bases lay in between. Germline loops: CDR1 SQVTM, CDR2 ANQGSEA. CDR3 protein: CSVAGTEKLAKNIQYF. CDR3 DNA: TGCAGCGTTGCCGGGACGGAGAAACTAGCCAAAAACATTCAGTACTTC.

Worth noting for this clonotype: This may stem from a read error, because a much larger clone lies one nucleotide away. The chain carries TRBV20-1 and TRBJ2-7; D perhaps matches TRBD2 (7 bases). Germline V gene data show CDR1 as DFQATT and CDR2 as SNEGSKA (reference sequence). This CDR3 is built from 17 residues. V gave up 1 base and J gave up 10 bases, with 29 bases separating them. CDR3 DNA: TGCAGTGCTAGAGGTCAACCAGCGGGGACAAACCTGAACCGCCAGTACTTC. Encoded protein: CSARGQPAGTNLNRQYF.

A note on this clonotype: Given a much more abundant clone one base away, this may be a read error. The missing conserved phenylalanine or tryptophan at the end of this CDR3 makes a read error likely. This chain links TRBV9 with TRBJ1-6; D perhaps matches TRBD1 (6 bases). The CDR3 extends over 14 amino acids. V was shortened by 3 bases and J by 5 bases, with 9 bases between the two germline ends. Germline CDR1 and CDR2: SGDLS and YYNGEE. CDR3 in amino acids: CASSARQDNSPLHL. The CDR3 region has the DNA TGTGCCAGCAGCGCCCGACAGGATAATTCACCCCTCCACCTT.

The rearrangement links TRBV20-1 to TRBJ1-1; 7 bases are shared with TRBD1. Germline V lookup: CDR1 DFQATT, CDR2 SNEGSKA (reference sequence). V was clipped by 2 bases and J by 11 bases; unmatched bases: 8. CDR3 size: 12 residues. The CDR3 region is CSARHGQERAFF. In nucleotides, the CDR3 is TGCAGTGCTAGACACGGACAGGAGCGGGCTTTCTTT.